The 30 T cell receptor beta chains below come from one sample, sequenced in a study of T cells after posttransplantation cyclophosphamide. Clones were read by immunoSEQ multiplex PCR, and TCRdb kept only the in-frame ones, dropping some. The table shows tens of thousands of clones, with around 83% occurring only once. Sequencing was carried out using PBMCs. Receptors were obtained from a man aged 25 to 45 with a blood cancer, CMV-positive, and with a related stem cell donor.

The chain is built from TRBV5-6 and TRBJ2-1; weak D call: TRBD2 (6 bases). V lost 0 bases, J lost 8 bases, and 24 bases lay in between. Germline V gene sequence: CDR1 SGHDT, CDR2 YYEEEE. The CDR3 is 18 amino acids. The CDR3 bases are TGTGCCAGCAGCTTGGTGACCCTTGGGACTGGCGGGAATGATGAGCAGTTCTTC. Protein product: CASSLVTLGTGGNDEQFF.

The chain recombines TRBV6-5 with TRBJ1-5, with TRBD1 as a possible D gene (5 bases). Trimming took off 6 bases at V and 1 base at J, with 10 bases between the two ends. The length of the CDR3 is 14 residues. Germline loops: CDR1 MNHEY, CDR2 SVGAGI. The CDR3, as DNA: TGTGCCAGCAGGTCCTCAGGGAGCAATCAGCCCCAGCATTTT. Its protein product is CASRSSGSNQPQHF.

This clone was detected only a few times. The V call is TRBV13, the J call TRBJ2-7; 9 nucleotides match TRBD2. With 4 bases clipped from V and 4 bases from J, the junction kept 8 bases outside the gene matches. The CDR3 covers 15 residues. From germline, CDR1 is PRHDT and CDR2 FYEKMQ (reference sequence). CDR3 in amino acids: CASSSRIAGAYEQYF. Here the CDR3 DNA reads TGTGCCAGCAGCTCCCGAATAGCGGGAGCGTACGAGCAGTACTTC. Combining the CDR3 with reference TRBV13 and TRBJ2-7 gives the whole variable domain AAGVIQSPRHLIKEKRETATLKCYPIPRHDTVYWYQQGPGQDPQFLISFYEKMQSDKGSIPDRFSAQQFSDYHSELNMSSLELGDSALYFCASSSRIAGAYEQYFGPGTRLTVT.

The chain links TRBV7-9 to TRBJ1-1; 8 nucleotides line up with TRBD1. This CDR3 contains 14 residues. Germline trimming cut 5 bases from V and 1 base from J; bases unmatched to any gene: 3. Germline-derived CDR1 and CDR2 are SEHNR and FQNEAQ (reference sequence). The chain's CDR3 is CASSPDRGNTEAFF. The CDR3 DNA reads as TGTGCCAGCAGCCCCGACAGGGGGAACACTGAAGCTTTCTTT.

The V and J genes are TRBV18 and TRBJ2-7, with D maybe TRBD2 (7 bases). Trimming left V 3 bases short and J 3 bases short, with 9 bases between. Looked up from germline, CDR1 is KGHSH and CDR2 is LQKENI. This CDR3 is built from 13 residues. The CDR3 spells CASSPGGLYEQYF. The CDR3, as DNA: TGTGCCAGCTCACCCGGGGGGCTCTACGAGCAGTACTTC.

In this sample, this clone turned up once. The V call is TRBV11-3, the J call TRBJ2-1, with a tentative D call TRBD2 (6 bases). Trimming removed 2 bases at V and 7 bases at J, with 12 bases between. CDR3 length equals 14 residues. Per the germline V gene, CDR1 is SGHNT and CDR2 is YENEEA. In nucleotides, the CDR3 is TGTGCCAGCAGCTTATCGGGAGCTGGTAATGAGCAGTTCTTC. Its protein product is CASSLSGAGNEQFF.

This rearrangement joins TRBV28 to TRBJ1-4; 10 positions agree with TRBD1. The CDR3 is made up of 15 amino acids. V was pared by 7 bases and J by 8 bases, with 10 bases of the junction left unmatched. CDR1 is MDHEN, CDR2 SYDVKM, per germline. In nucleotides, the CDR3 is TGTGCCAGCACCTCAACCGGGACAGGGGACGAAAAACTGTTTTTT. Protein product: CASTSTGTGDEKLFF. Combining the CDR3 with reference TRBV28 and TRBJ1-4 gives the whole variable domain DVKVTQSSRYLVKRTGEKVFLECVQDMDHENMFWYRQDPGLGLRLIYFSYDVKMKEKGDIPEGYSVSREKKERFSLILESASTNQTSMYLCASTSTGTGDEKLFFGSGTQLSVL.

The chain uses TRBV18 and TRBJ1-2, with D unresolved. The CDR3 length is 17 residues. V shed 2 bases and J shed 5 bases, with 21 bases lying between them. CDR1 and CDR2 (germline): KGHSH, LQKENI. CDR3 coding DNA: TGTGCCAGCTCACCATTGAAATCAATCACAGACCTTTATGGCTACACCTTC. Its translation is CASSPLKSITDLYGYTF.

This rearrangement joins TRBV6-1 to TRBJ2-7, with 8 positions matching TRBD1. The CDR3 spans 15 residues. With 0 bases clipped from V and 2 bases from J, the junction kept 3 bases outside the gene matches. Germline V gene lookup returns CDR1 MNHNS and CDR2 SASEGT. The CDR3 DNA is TGTGCCAGCAGTGAAGCGGGACAGGCCCCCTACGAGCAGTACTTC. Translated: CASSEAGQAPYEQYF.

The chain uses TRBV2 and TRBJ1-1; D not resolved. The CDR3 runs 16 residues. V was pared by 5 bases and J by 6 bases, with 22 bases between. CDR1 and CDR2 (germline): SNHLY, FYNNEI. The DNA of the CDR3 is TGTGCCAGCAGTCCCTTCCGGGGAGGGAGAGCGGCTGAAGCTTTCTTT. It translates to CASSPFRGGRAAEAFF. Looking up the rest from reference TRBV2 and TRBJ1-1 gives the full variable domain: EPEVTQTPSHQVTQMGQEVILRCVPISNHLYFYWYRQILGQKVEFLVSFYNNEISEKSEIFDDQFSVERPDGSNFTLKIRSTKLEDSAMYFCASSPFRGGRAAEAFFGQGTRLTVV.

This chain connects TRBV6-1 to TRBJ2-7; tentative D call: TRBD2 (6 bases). V was trimmed by 4 bases and J by 5 bases, leaving 21 bases between them. Germline V lookup: CDR1 MNHNS, CDR2 SASEGT. The CDR3 extends over 16 amino acids. In nucleotides, the CDR3 is TGTGCCAGCAGTGTAAATGGGGCCGGAGGAGGGGACGAGCAGTACTTC. Translating it yields CASSVNGAGGGDEQYF.

The V gene is TRBV11-2, the J gene TRBJ2-2; 7 nucleotides line up with TRBD2. CDR1 SGHAT and CDR2 FQNNGV come from the germline V gene. The CDR3 is 14 amino acids. V dropped 5 bases and J dropped 3; count of bases not matched to a gene: 3. CDR3 amino acids: CASSPLADTGELFF. The CDR3, as DNA: TGTGCCAGCAGCCCCCTAGCGGACACCGGGGAGCTGTTTTTT.

The chain links TRBV19 to TRBJ1-1, with TRBD1 identical over 8 bases. This CDR3 is 15 amino acids long. With 5 bases clipped from V and 4 bases from J, the junction kept 9 bases outside the gene matches. The germline V gene encodes CDR1 LNHDA and CDR2 SQIVND (reference sequence). The CDR3 protein is CASSAQGVRGTEAFF. The CDR3 DNA follows: TGTGCCAGTAGTGCACAGGGGGTACGTGGCACTGAAGCTTTCTTT.

The J gene is TRBJ2-7, the V gene TRBV4-3; 13 bases are shared with TRBD2. The CDR3 has 15 amino acids. The V gene end was trimmed by 5 bases and the J gene end by 3 bases; junction bases not matched to a gene: 4. Germline V gene data show CDR1 as LGHNA and CDR2 as YSLEER. The DNA of the CDR3 is TGCGCCAGCAGCGCTCGGACTAGCGGGAGCTACGAGCAGTACTTC. It is translated as CASSARTSGSYEQYF.

This chain joins TRBV4-2 and TRBJ2-3; 13 nucleotides align to TRBD2. Germline V gene sequence: CDR1 LGHNA, CDR2 YNFKEQ. J was trimmed by 4 bases and V by 3 bases; bases with no gene match: 7. The CDR3 loop spans 17 amino acids. The CDR3 DNA reads as TGTGCCAGCAGCCAGCTAACTAGCGGGAGGGTGGCAGATACGCAGTATTTT. This translates into CASSQLTSGRVADTQYF.

In its sample, this clone was seen a few times. The chain has TRBV6-1 and TRBJ1-1, with TRBD1 identical over 7 bases. V shed 6 bases, J shed 1 base, and the junction held 8 bases outside the gene matches. This CDR3 contains 15 residues. Germline values: CDR1 MNHNS, CDR2 SASEGT. The CDR3 coding sequence is TGTGCCAGCAGGATCCGGGACAGTCCGAACACTGAAGCTTTCTTT. This gives the protein CASRIRDSPNTEAFF.

The J gene is TRBJ2-3, the V gene TRBV7-2; the D is unclear. Trimming took 5 bases from V and 2 from J, leaving 5 bases between them. Per germline, CDR1 SGHTA and CDR2 FQGNSA. The CDR3 covers 12 residues. CDR3 amino acids: CASSPVTDTQYF. CDR3 DNA sequence: TGTGCCAGCAGCCCCGTCACAGATACGCAGTATTTT.

The genes are TRBV9 and TRBJ2-1; the match to TRBD2 covers 12 bases. This CDR3 spans 17 amino acids. Germline V CDR1 and CDR2: SGDLS, YYNGEE. V was pared by 0 bases and J by 4 bases, with 5 bases of the junction left unmatched. The CDR3: CASSVAGGLAGYNEQFF. The DNA of the CDR3 is TGTGCCAGCAGCGTAGCCGGGGGACTAGCGGGTTACAATGAGCAGTTCTTC.

This rearrangement joins TRBV28 to TRBJ1-2; D is possibly TRBD1 (6 bases). Deletions cut 8 bases from V and 3 bases from J, with 13 bases between. CDR1 and CDR2 (germline): MDHEN, SYDVKM. CDR3 length: 13 residues. Here the CDR3 reads CASLKQGHYGYTF. The DNA of the CDR3 is TGTGCCAGCCTAAAACAGGGCCACTATGGCTACACCTTC.

The V gene is TRBV7-3, the J gene TRBJ2-2; 9 nucleotides line up with TRBD1. Trimming at V came to 2 bases and at J to 8 bases, leaving 9 bases not matched to a gene. CDR1 and CDR2 from the germline V gene are SGHTA and FQGTGA. CDR3 length equals 16 residues. The DNA of the CDR3 is TGTGCCAGCAGCTTATCCCTGACAGGGGGTGGTGGGGAGCTGTTTTTT. Its translation: CASSLSLTGGGGELFF.

This clone was observed a handful of times. The V call is TRBV25-1, the J call TRBJ1-4, with a weak D call TRBD1 (5 bases). The CDR3 has 14 amino acids. CDR1 and CDR2 from the germline V gene are MGHDK and SYGVNS. The V gene lost 4 bases and the J gene lost 7 bases, with 13 bases spanning the gap. The DNA for the CDR3 is TGTGCCAGCAGTGTCCAGGGATCAGGTGAAAAACTGTTTTTT. Amino acid sequence: CASSVQGSGEKLFF.

The chain joins TRBV27 to TRBJ2-1; D is undetermined. Trimming left V 5 bases short and J 6 bases short, with 20 bases between. CDR1 and CDR2 (germline): MNHEY, SMNVEV (reference sequence). CDR3 length: 16 amino acids. As DNA, the CDR3 is TGTGCCAGCAGTCCCCCTCTAGACCACCTTTCCAATGAGCAGTTCTTC. Translated: CASSPPLDHLSNEQFF.

On this clone: The same CDR3 is also encoded by other DNA sequences in this sample. The chain joins TRBV5-1 to TRBJ1-2, with no clear D. In germline, CDR1 is SGHRS, CDR2 YFSETQ. The CDR3 is 13 amino acids. The V and J ends lost 0 bases and 5 bases respectively, with 8 bases between them. CDR3 DNA: TGCGCCAGCAGCTTGGACTCCGGGTATGGCTACACCTTC. Residues: CASSLDSGYGYTF.

The chain links TRBV19 to TRBJ1-5; TRBD1 matches at 9 bases. The V segment lost 5 bases and the J segment 7 bases; nucleotides outside the gene matches: 12. The CDR3 length is 16 residues. Germline-derived CDR1 and CDR2 are LNHDA and SQIVND (reference sequence). The CDR3 sequence: CASSREGTGWVQPQHF. CDR3 nucleotide sequence: TGTGCCAGTAGTCGGGAGGGGACAGGGTGGGTCCAGCCCCAGCATTTT.

The chain carries TRBV6-5 and TRBJ1-1; D not certain. V was clipped by 8 bases and J by 1 base, with 17 bases between them. The CDR3 contains 15 residues. CDR1 and CDR2 (germline): MNHEY, SVGAGI. DNA for the CDR3: TGTGCCAGCGGAGGGTTAAAGGGTGGGAACACTGAAGCTTTCTTT. Protein product: CASGGLKGGNTEAFF.

V is TRBV11-2 and J is TRBJ2-4, with D possibly being TRBD2 (6 bases). This CDR3 contains 14 residues. Trimming shortened V by 2 bases and J by 7 bases, and 12 bases separated the two germline ends. Germline lookup yields CDR1 SGHAT and CDR2 FQNNGV. CDR3 DNA sequence: TGTGCCAGCAGCTTAAGGTCGGGGGTTAACATTCAGTACTTC. This encodes CASSLRSGVNIQYF. Complete variable domain (other parts from reference TRBV11-2 and TRBJ2-4): EAGVAQSPRYKIIEKRQSVAFWCNPISGHATLYWYQQILGQGPKLLIQFQNNGVVDDSQLPKDRFSAERLKGVDSTLKIQPAKLEDSAVYLCASSLRSGVNIQYFGAGTRLSVL.

In this sample, this clone turned up once. V is TRBV5-1 and J is TRBJ2-7; 8 positions agree with TRBD2. Trimming at V came to 0 bases and at J to 2 bases, leaving 10 bases not matched to a gene. This CDR3 region has 17 residues. CDR1 is SGHRS and CDR2 is YFSETQ in the germline V gene. The CDR3 DNA is TGCGCCAGCAGCTTGGTGGGCGGCGGGAGGTCGACCTACGAGCAGTACTTC. Residues: CASSLVGGGRSTYEQYF.

The table lists this clone with a few counts. The chain joins TRBV7-3 to TRBJ2-6, with a weak D call TRBD1 (5 bases). From germline, CDR1 is SGHTA and CDR2 FQGTGA. This CDR3 region has 17 residues. V lost 1 base and J lost 0, with 10 bases in between. CDR3 bases: TGTGCCAGCAGCTTAAGAGCAGGGAACTCTGGGGCCAACGTCCTGACTTTC. Protein sequence: CASSLRAGNSGANVLTF.

The genes are TRBV28 and TRBJ2-5; tentatively, D is TRBD1 (6 bases). Germline lookup yields CDR1 MDHEN and CDR2 SYDVKM. Trimming left V 3 bases short and J 1 base short, with 9 bases between. This CDR3 is 14 amino acids long. The DNA of the CDR3 is TGTGCCAGCAGTTTCGGACAGTCCCAAGAGACCCAGTACTTC. It yields the protein CASSFGQSQETQYF.

This rearrangement joins TRBV4-3 to TRBJ2-7; 10 nucleotides agree with TRBD2. J lost 3 bases, V lost 3 bases, and 8 bases had no gene match. The CDR3 has 16 amino acids. The V gene's germline CDR1 is LGHNA and CDR2 YSLEER. The CDR3 bases are TGCGCCAGCAGCCAGGGTGCTAGCGGGAGTCTCTACGAGCAGTACTTC. This sequence encodes CASSQGASGSLYEQYF.